Each of the 5 T cell receptor beta chains below was sequenced from the same sample in a study of glioma-infiltrating T cells after dendritic cell vaccination. The protocol was immunoSEQ multiplex PCR, while the TCRdb copy is restricted to in-frame clones and leaves out a portion. Of roughly 60,000 clones listed, 86% are singletons. Time point described: after dendritic cell vaccination, including at tumor progression/relapse. Sequencing was performed on blood, taken after dendritic cell vaccination. The receptors were gathered from a human donor with glioblastoma.

Only a few counts were recorded for this clone. The gene calls are TRBV12-5 and TRBJ1-3; maybe TRBD1 (5 bases). The CDR3 is 16 residues long. Looked up from germline, CDR1 is LGHNT and CDR2 is FRNRAP. The ends were cut back, 7 bases at V and 4 bases at J, with 20 bases in the middle. CDR3 nucleotide sequence: TGTGCTAGTGCCCCCCGCGATCTTAGGGGAGGAAACACCATATATTTT. Translated: CASAPRDLRGGNTIYF.

This chain joins TRBV11-2 and TRBJ1-6; D may be TRBD1 (6 bases). Germline V gene lookup returns CDR1 SGHAT and CDR2 FQNNGV. The CDR3 spans 15 residues. V dropped 5 bases and J dropped 7 bases, with 15 bases sitting between them. The CDR3 nucleotides read TGTGCCAGCAGCCCACAACAGGGTTTGAATTCACCCCTCCACTTT. The encoded protein is CASSPQQGLNSPLHF.

The rearrangement joins TRBV7-9 to TRBJ1-2; D is uncertain. Trimming cost V 2 bases and J 6 bases, with 10 bases left between them. The germline V gene has CDR1 SEHNR and CDR2 FQNEAQ (reference sequence). The CDR3 runs 13 residues. Here the CDR3 reads CASSLFSLDGYTF. The CDR3 coding sequence is TGTGCCAGCAGCTTATTCAGTCTTGATGGCTACACCTTC.

This clone was detected only a few times. The rearrangement links TRBV10-3 to TRBJ1-1; the match to TRBD1 covers 10 bases. Germline assignment: CDR1 ENHRY and CDR2 SYGVKD. Losses at the gene ends were 2 bases for V and 4 bases for J; bases not matched to a gene: 4. The CDR3 runs to 15 residues. This CDR3 is CAISEGGQGFTEAFF. The CDR3 DNA sequence: TGTGCCATCAGTGAGGGGGGACAGGGGTTCACTGAAGCTTTCTTT.

The chain uses TRBV10-3 and TRBJ1-5, with D unresolved. The CDR3 has 12 amino acids. V was shortened by 6 bases and J by 0 bases, with 3 bases between the two germline ends. The germline V gene encodes CDR1 ENHRY and CDR2 SYGVKD. In DNA, the CDR3 is TGTGCCATCAGGGCTAGCAATCAGCCCCAGCATTTT. Translating it yields CAIRASNQPQHF.